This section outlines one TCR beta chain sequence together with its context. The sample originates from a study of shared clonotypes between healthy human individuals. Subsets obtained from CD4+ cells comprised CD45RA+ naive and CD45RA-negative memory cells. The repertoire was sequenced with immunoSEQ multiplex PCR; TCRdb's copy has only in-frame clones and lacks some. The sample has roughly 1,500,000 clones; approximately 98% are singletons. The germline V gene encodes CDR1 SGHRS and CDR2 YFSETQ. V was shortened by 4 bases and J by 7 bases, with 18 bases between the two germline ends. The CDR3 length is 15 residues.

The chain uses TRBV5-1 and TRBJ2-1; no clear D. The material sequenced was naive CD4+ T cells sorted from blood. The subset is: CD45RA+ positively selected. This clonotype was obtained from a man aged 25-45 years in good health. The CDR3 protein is CASSPQEFPENEQFF. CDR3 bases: TGCGCCAGCAGCCCGCAGGAGTTTCCCGAGAATGAGCAGTTCTTC. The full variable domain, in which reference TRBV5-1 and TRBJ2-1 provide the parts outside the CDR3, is KAGVTQTPRYLIKTRGQQVTLSCSPISGHRSVSWYQQTPGQGLQFLFEYFSETQRNKGNFPGRFSGRQFSNSRSEMNVSTLELGDSALYLCASSPQEFPENEQFFGPGTRLTVL.